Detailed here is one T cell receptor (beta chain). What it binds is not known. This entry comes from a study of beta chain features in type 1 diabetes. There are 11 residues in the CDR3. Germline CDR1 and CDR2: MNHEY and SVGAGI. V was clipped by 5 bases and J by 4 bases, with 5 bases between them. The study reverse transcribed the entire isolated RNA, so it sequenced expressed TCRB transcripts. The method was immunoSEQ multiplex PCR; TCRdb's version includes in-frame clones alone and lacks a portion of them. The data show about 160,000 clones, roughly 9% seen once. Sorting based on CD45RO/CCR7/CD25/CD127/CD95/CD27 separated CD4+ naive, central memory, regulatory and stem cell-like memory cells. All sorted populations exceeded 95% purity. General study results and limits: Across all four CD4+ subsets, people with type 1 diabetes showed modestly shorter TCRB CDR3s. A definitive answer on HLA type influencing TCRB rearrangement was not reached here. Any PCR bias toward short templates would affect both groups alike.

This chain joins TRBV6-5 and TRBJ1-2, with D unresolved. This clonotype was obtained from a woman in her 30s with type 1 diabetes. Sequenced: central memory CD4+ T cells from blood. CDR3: CASSAGYGYTF. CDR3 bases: TGTGCCAGCAGTGCAGGCTATGGCTACACCTTC.